One and the same sample provided the 24 T cell receptor beta chains below, sequenced in a study of T cell responses to AZD1222 COVID-19 vaccine. The method was immunoSEQ multiplex PCR; TCRdb's version includes in-frame clones alone and lacks a portion of them. Of about 190,000 clones in the sample, around 92% were seen once. Source: peripheral blood, taken on day 0 of AZD1222 vaccination. The receptors derive from an adult in good health.

This chain connects TRBV7-2 to TRBJ2-7; the D is unclear. Deletions cut 2 bases from V and 2 bases from J, with 4 bases between. CDR3 length: 12 residues. The V gene's germline CDR1 is SGHTA and CDR2 FQGNSA. In DNA, the CDR3 is TGTGCCAGCAGCTTAACGACCTACGAGCAGTACTTC. This translates into CASSLTTYEQYF.

This chain joins TRBV6-5 and TRBJ1-2; 7 bases align to TRBD1. From germline, CDR1 is MNHEY and CDR2 SVGAGI. There are 13 residues in the CDR3. Trimming removed 6 bases from V and 4 bases from J; junction bases left unmatched: 5. The CDR3 reads CASRKTGFYGYTF. CDR3 in DNA: TGTGCCAGCAGAAAGACAGGGTTCTATGGCTACACCTTC.

V and J are TRBV7-9 and TRBJ2-3; 8 bases are shared with TRBD1. The junction had 9 bases not matched to a gene; V was cut back by 5 bases and J by 2 bases. This CDR3 is 16 amino acids long. The germline V gene encodes CDR1 SEHNR and CDR2 FQNEAQ (reference sequence). CDR3 DNA: TGTGCCAGCAGCGCCCGGACAGGGTCCCTCACAGATACGCAGTATTTT. The encoded protein is CASSARTGSLTDTQYF.

V and J are TRBV14 and TRBJ1-2; 7 bases align to TRBD1. Per the germline V gene, CDR1 is SGHDN and CDR2 is FVKESK. Unmatched junction bases numbered 13, after V lost 3 bases and J lost 12 bases. The CDR3 runs to 14 residues. The CDR3 DNA is TGTGCCAGCAGCCAGCCCGGGACAGTCAGAATAGACACCTTC. Residues: CASSQPGTVRIDTF.

This rearrangement joins TRBV7-8 to TRBJ2-3, with TRBD1 as a possible D gene (6 bases). The CDR3 spans 14 residues. Germline lookup yields CDR1 SGHVS and CDR2 FQNEAQ. V lost 4 bases, J lost 2 bases, and 10 bases lay in between. The CDR3 sequence: CASSSQGYTDTQYF. The DNA for the CDR3 is TGTGCCAGCAGCTCACAGGGTTACACAGATACGCAGTATTTT.

This chain connects TRBV4-3 to TRBJ2-7; D is undetermined. This CDR3 comprises 13 residues. Germline values: CDR1 LGHNA, CDR2 YSLEER. The ends were cut back, 3 bases at V and 2 bases at J, with 8 bases in the middle. CDR3 loop: CASSQDVPYEQYF. CDR3 bases: TGCGCCAGCAGCCAGGACGTCCCCTACGAGCAGTACTTC.

The gene calls are TRBV4-2 and TRBJ2-3, with 13 bases lining up with TRBD2. The V gene's germline CDR1 is LGHNA and CDR2 YNFKEQ. This CDR3 spans 16 amino acids. J lost 1 base, V lost 5 bases, and 3 bases had no gene match. This CDR3 reads CASSMGLAGRTDTQYF. CDR3 DNA: TGTGCCAGCAGCATGGGACTAGCGGGGCGCACAGATACGCAGTATTTT.

The V and J genes are TRBV4-3 and TRBJ1-5; D is ambiguous. CDR1 is LGHNA and CDR2 is YSLEER in the germline V gene. Trimming took 1 base from V and 7 from J, leaving 8 bases between them. The CDR3 runs 13 residues. CDR3 in DNA: TGCGCCAGCAGCCAAGTAATCGGCCAGCCCCAGCATTTT. Protein product: CASSQVIGQPQHF.

This rearrangement joins TRBV28 to TRBJ1-5; no definite D call. Deletions cut 5 bases from V and 0 bases from J, with 26 bases between. CDR3 size: 20 residues. Germline CDR1 and CDR2: MDHEN and SYDVKM. CDR3 coding DNA: TGTGCCAGCAGTCGCGTCTACCGGGTCCATAGGGTTTATAGCAATCAGCCCCAGCATTTT. Its protein product is CASSRVYRVHRVYSNQPQHF.

The CDR3 here is CASSHRVGDGYTF. As DNA, the CDR3 is TGTGCCAGCAGCCACAGGGTGGGGGATGGCTACACCTTC. The chain uses TRBV3-1 (or the pseudogene TRBV3-2) and TRBJ1-2; the D gene is possibly TRBD1 (5 bases). V gave up 3 bases and J gave up 6 bases, with 11 bases separating them. Germline lookup yields CDR1 LGHDT and CDR2 YNNKEL (reference sequence). The CDR3 has 13 residues.

The chain joins TRBV27 to TRBJ1-2, with 7 bases aligning to TRBD1. Trimming removed 2 bases from V and 4 bases from J; junction bases left unmatched: 7. Germline V gene lookup returns CDR1 MNHEY and CDR2 SMNVEV (reference sequence). The CDR3 runs 15 residues. CDR3 in DNA: TGTGCCAGCAGTTTAGCTCGACAGGGACCCTATGGCTACACCTTC. It encodes CASSLARQGPYGYTF.

V is TRBV27 and J is TRBJ2-1; 9 bases map to TRBD1. The CDR3 consists of 15 residues. V trimming: 3 bases; J trimming: 11 bases; junction bases outside the gene matches: 11. CDR1 MNHEY and CDR2 SMNVEV come from the germline V gene (reference sequence). CDR3 nucleotide sequence: TGTGCCAGCAGTTTCCGGGACAGGGCGGCGGGAAAGCAGTTCTTC. This translates into CASSFRDRAAGKQFF.

The V and J genes are TRBV3-1 (or the pseudogene TRBV3-2) and TRBJ1-3; the D is unclear. V gave up 0 bases and J gave up 0 bases, with 15 bases separating them. Germline V gives CDR1 LGHDT, CDR2 YNNKEL (reference sequence). CDR3 length: 18 residues. The CDR3 nucleotides read TGTGCCAGCAGCCAAGATCTTGGACTGGGGTACTCTGGAAACACCATATATTTT. Residues: CASSQDLGLGYSGNTIYF.

This chain uses TRBV5-1 with TRBJ2-1, with TRBD1 matching 12 bases. This CDR3 region has 21 residues. Germline CDR1 reads SGHRS; CDR2 reads YFSETQ. The V and J ends lost 3 bases and 5 bases, in that order; junction bases with no gene match: 21. Written as DNA, the CDR3 is TGCGCCAGCAGCTCTGGGACAGGGGGCCATGTAATAGCAAAGAACCACAATGAGCAGTTCTTC. It encodes CASSSGTGGHVIAKNHNEQFF.

The chain uses TRBV6-1 and TRBJ1-1; D is undetermined. The V end was cut by 2 bases, the J end by 0 bases, with 10 bases between. Germline-derived CDR1 and CDR2 are MNHNS and SASEGT. The CDR3 contains 15 residues. For the CDR3, the DNA is TGTGCCAGCAGTGAAACGCAGACTCTGAACACTGAAGCTTTCTTT. Translated, it gives CASSETQTLNTEAFF.

The chain's CDR3 is CASRPGAGGANVLTF. The CDR3 nucleotides read TGTGCCAGCAGACCGGGGGCGGGAGGGGCCAACGTCCTGACTTTC. J is TRBJ2-6 and V is TRBV6-6, with D perhaps matching TRBD1 or TRBD2 (6 bases each). This CDR3 has 15 residues. In germline, CDR1 is MNHNY, CDR2 SVGAGI (reference sequence). V was trimmed by 6 bases and J by 4 bases, leaving 13 bases between them.

To note about this clone: The sample contains more than one DNA sequence encoding this CDR3. This chain joins TRBV30 and TRBJ1-2; 12 nucleotides match TRBD1. This CDR3 is 12 amino acids long. The V gene's germline CDR1 is GTSNPN and CDR2 SVGIG (reference sequence). With V trimmed by 3 bases and J by 8 bases, 1 base remained unmatched. CDR3 nucleotide sequence: TGTGCCTGGAGCGGGACAGGGGGCGGCTACACCTTC. Its translation is CAWSGTGGGYTF.

J is TRBJ2-5 and V is TRBV24-1; D may be TRBD1 (5 bases). V was pared by 3 bases and J by 6 bases, with 10 bases between. The germline CDR1 and CDR2 sequences are KGHDR and SFDVKD. The CDR3 runs to 13 residues. The CDR3 loop is CATSDARVQTQYF. CDR3 sequence (DNA): TGTGCCACCAGTGATGCCAGGGTCCAGACCCAGTACTTC.

The chain is built from TRBV19 and TRBJ1-2; no reliable D call. V lost 7 bases, J lost 3 bases, and 9 bases lay in between. Germline V lookup: CDR1 LNHDA, CDR2 SQIVND (reference sequence). This CDR3 is 12 amino acids long. In DNA, the CDR3 is TGTGCCAGTACCCAGCGGGACTATGGCTACACCTTC. Protein sequence: CASTQRDYGYTF.

The rearrangement uses TRBV5-5 and TRBJ2-7; 8 bases match TRBD1. Trimming removed 4 bases from V and 6 bases from J; junction bases left unmatched: 15. The CDR3 totals 16 residues. Germline CDR1 reads SGHKS; CDR2 reads YYEKEE (reference sequence). This CDR3 is CASSPRPGQASLEQYF. CDR3 nucleotide sequence: TGTGCCAGCAGCCCTAGACCGGGACAGGCCTCCCTCGAGCAGTACTTC.

This CDR3 is CASSQAQTFSGNTIYF. The DNA of the CDR3 is TGCGCCAGCAGCCAAGCTCAGACCTTCTCTGGAAACACCATATATTTT. The chain links TRBV4-3 to TRBJ1-3; D is undetermined. Germline V gene sequence: CDR1 LGHNA, CDR2 YSLEER. The CDR3 runs to 16 residues. Trimming took off 1 base at V and 0 bases at J, with 10 bases between the two ends.

This chain joins TRBV18 and TRBJ2-7; 9 bases line up with TRBD1. The V segment lost 2 bases and the J segment 3 bases; nucleotides outside the gene matches: 5. The CDR3 sequence is 15 residues long. Germline V CDR1 and CDR2: KGHSH, LQKENI. The CDR3 nucleotides read TGTGCCAGCTCACCAGGGACAGGGCGCAACTACGAGCAGTACTTC. Translating gives CASSPGTGRNYEQYF.

The J gene is TRBJ1-5, the V gene TRBV30; D unclear. The CDR3 runs 11 residues. Per the germline V gene, CDR1 is GTSNPN and CDR2 is SVGIG (reference sequence). V lost 5 bases and J 4 bases, leaving 6 bases between the germline ends. The CDR3 DNA is TGTGCCTGGGGAGGAAATCAGCCCCAGCATTTT. This encodes CAWGGNQPQHF.

The chain couples TRBV11-3 to TRBJ2-3; D could derive from TRBD1 or TRBD2 (5 bases each). V lost 0 bases, J lost 5 bases, and 9 bases lay in between. The germline gives CDR1 SGHNT, CDR2 YENEEA. CDR3 length: 14 residues. The CDR3 loop is CASSLDGGGDTQYF. The CDR3 region has the DNA TGTGCCAGCAGCTTAGATGGTGGGGGAGATACGCAGTATTTT. Drawing the rest from reference TRBV11-3 and TRBJ2-3, the complete variable domain is EAGVVQSPRYKIIEKKQPVAFWCNPISGHNTLYWYLQNLGQGPELLIRYENEEAVDDSQLPKDRFSAERLKGVDSTLKIQPAELGDSAVYLCASSLDGGGDTQYFGPGTRLTVL.